This T cell receptor beta chain was captured by sequencing in a study of T cells after yellow fever vaccination. Study details: SMART-Seq v4 Ultra Low Input served to prepare low-cell-number fractions.

V was pared by 1 base and J by 2 bases, with 11 bases of the junction left unmatched. This CDR3 has 18 residues. CDR1 and CDR2 from the germline V gene are LGHDT and YNNKEL (reference sequence). It was through 5'RACE template switching that TCR cDNA was made, with a universal primer site and UMIs added. One entry per CDR3 protein results from TCRdb running MiXCR on the 5' RACE reads. The sample shows about 300,000 distinct CDR3 sequences, roughly 4.3% of them seen only once. V usage is TRBV3-1 and J usage is TRBJ2-3; 8 bases are shared with TRBD2. Sequences were derived from PBMCs, sampled 5 days after the yellow fever booster vaccination. The receptor was isolated from a man aged 18-30 years who received the YFV17D yellow fever vaccine. Written as DNA, the CDR3 is TGTGCCAGCAGCCAAGTCTTCCAGGCAGCGGGGGACACAGATACGCAGTATTTT. Translated, it gives CASSQVFQAAGDTDTQYF.